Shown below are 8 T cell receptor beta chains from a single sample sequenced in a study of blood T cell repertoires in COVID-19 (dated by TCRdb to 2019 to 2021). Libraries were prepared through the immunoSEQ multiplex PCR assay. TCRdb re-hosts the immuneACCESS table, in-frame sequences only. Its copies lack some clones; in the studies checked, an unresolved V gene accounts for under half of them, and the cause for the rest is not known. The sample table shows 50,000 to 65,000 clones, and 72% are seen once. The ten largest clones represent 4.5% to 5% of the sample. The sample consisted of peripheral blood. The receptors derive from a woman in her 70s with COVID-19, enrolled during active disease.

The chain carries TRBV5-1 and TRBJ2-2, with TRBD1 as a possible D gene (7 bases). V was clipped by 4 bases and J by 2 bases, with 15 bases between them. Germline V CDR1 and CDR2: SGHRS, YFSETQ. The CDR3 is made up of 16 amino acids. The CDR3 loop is CASSRLQGGNTGELFF. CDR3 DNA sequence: TGCGCCAGCAGCCGGCTCCAGGGGGGCAACACCGGGGAGCTGTTTTTT.

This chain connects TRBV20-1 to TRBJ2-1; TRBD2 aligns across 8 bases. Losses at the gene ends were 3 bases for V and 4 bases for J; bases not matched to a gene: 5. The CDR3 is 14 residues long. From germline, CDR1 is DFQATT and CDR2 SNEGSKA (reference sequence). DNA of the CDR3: TGCAGTGCTAGTTTGTCTAGCGGGTACAATGAGCAGTTCTTC. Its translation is CSASLSSGYNEQFF.

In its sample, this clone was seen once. Here the CDR3 reads CASRGQFMNTEAFF. In DNA form, the CDR3 reads TGTGCCAGCAGGGGACAGTTCATGAACACTGAAGCTTTCTTT. This rearrangement joins TRBV7-2 to TRBJ1-1; 7 nucleotides agree with TRBD1. CDR1 SGHTA and CDR2 FQGNSA come from the germline V gene. V lost 6 bases, J lost 0 bases, and 4 bases stayed unmatched. CDR3 size: 14 residues.

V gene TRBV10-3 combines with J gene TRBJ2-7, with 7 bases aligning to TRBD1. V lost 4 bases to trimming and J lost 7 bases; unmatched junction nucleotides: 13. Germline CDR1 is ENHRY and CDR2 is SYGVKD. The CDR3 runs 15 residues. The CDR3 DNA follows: TGTGCCATCAGTGGATCGGGAAGGGGGCCGGGAGAGCAGTACGTC. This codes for CAISGSGRGPGEQYV.

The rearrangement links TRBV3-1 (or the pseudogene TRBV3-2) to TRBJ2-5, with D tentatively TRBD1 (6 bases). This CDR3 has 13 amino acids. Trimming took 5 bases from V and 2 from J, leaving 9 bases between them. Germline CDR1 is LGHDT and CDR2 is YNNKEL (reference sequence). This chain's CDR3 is CASSLGGQETQYF. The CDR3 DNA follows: TGTGCCAGCAGCTTAGGGGGTCAAGAGACCCAGTACTTC.

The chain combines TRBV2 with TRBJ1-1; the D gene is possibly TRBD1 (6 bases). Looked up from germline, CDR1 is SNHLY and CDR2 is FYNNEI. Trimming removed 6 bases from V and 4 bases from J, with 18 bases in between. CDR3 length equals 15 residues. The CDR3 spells CASRGATGRSTEAFF. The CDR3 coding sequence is TGTGCCAGCAGGGGTGCCACAGGGCGGAGCACTGAAGCTTTCTTT.

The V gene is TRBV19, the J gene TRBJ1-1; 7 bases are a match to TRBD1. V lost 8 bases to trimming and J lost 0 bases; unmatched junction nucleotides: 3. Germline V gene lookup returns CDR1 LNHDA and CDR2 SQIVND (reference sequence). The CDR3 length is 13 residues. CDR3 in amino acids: CASATGLNTEAFF. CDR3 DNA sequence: TGTGCCAGTGCGACAGGGTTGAACACTGAAGCTTTCTTT.

The CDR3 nucleotides are TGTGCCAGCAGCCCAGGAGGGCTAGCGGGCTACGAGCAGTACGTC. This translates into CASSPGGLAGYEQYV. The genes are TRBV11-2 and TRBJ2-7; TRBD2 aligns across 8 bases. This CDR3 is built from 15 residues. V was pared by 5 bases and J by 3 bases, with 9 bases of the junction left unmatched. The germline CDR1 and CDR2 sequences are SGHAT and FQNNGV.